The rows below give T cell receptor beta chains drawn from one sample of a study of blood T cells in healthy people across ages. TCRdb re-derived calls from the 5' RACE reads in MiXCR, one entry per CDR3 protein. The sample has approximately 1.5 million distinct CDR3 sequences; around 36% are singletons. The sequencing sample was made of blood. The receptors stem from a woman in her 30s in good health. CDR3s include the opening cysteine and the closing phenylalanine or tryptophan. Fields, in order: V gene, J gene, clone size, D gene, CDR3 DNA, CDR3 protein. D genes are given only for firm matches. The size of a clone is reported for some rows only, either as once, few or many, or as a class for expanded clones.

TRBV12-3/TRBV12-4	TRBJ2-1	NA	NA	TGTGCCAGCAGCATAGCGGAAGGCTCCTACAATGAGCAGTTCTTC	CASSIAEGSYNEQFF
TRBV25-1	TRBJ2-7	NA	TRBD1	TGTGCCAGTCCGGGACAGGGGTTCTACGAGCAGTACTTC	CASPGQGFYEQYF
TRBV29-1	TRBJ2-7	many	TRBD2	TGCAGCGTTGAGGGACTAGCGGGCGAGCAGTACTTC	CSVEGLAGEQYF
TRBV11-2	TRBJ2-7	NA	NA	TGTGCCAGCAACTCCCTGCGGGGCGGCGTCGAGCAGTACTTC	CASNSLRGGVEQYF
TRBV27	TRBJ2-1	NA	TRBD2	TGTGCCAGCGGGCTAGCGGGGGGCCCGAGCTCCTACAATGAGCAGTTCTTC	CASGLAGGPSSYNEQFF
TRBV10-3	TRBJ1-2	NA	TRBD1	TGTGCCATCAGTGAGTCGGCGGACAGGTGGGGCTACACCTTC	CAISESADRWGYTF
TRBV29-1	TRBJ1-1	few	NA	TGCAGCGTTGTCGTTCACACTGAAGCTTTCTTT	CSVVVHTEAFF
TRBV4-2	TRBJ1-3	few	NA	TGTGCCAGCAGCCAATCGACCAGTGGGAACACCATATATTTT	CASSQSTSGNTIYF
TRBV7-3	TRBJ2-1	many	TRBD2	TGTGCCAGCAGCCCTAGCGGGAGTTACAATGAGCAGTTCTTC	CASSPSGSYNEQFF
TRBV28	TRBJ2-5	NA	NA	TGTGCCAGCAGACTTAGAGAGACCCAGTACTTC	CASRLRETQYF
TRBV12-3/TRBV12-4	TRBJ1-4	NA	NA	TGTGCCAGCAGAACTCAGGGTAATGAAAAACTGTTTTTT	CASRTQGNEKLFF
TRBV10-3	TRBJ2-3	NA	TRBD2	TGTGCCGCGCTCGGGGAGGGACTCCGCACAGATACGCAGTATTTT	CAALGEGLRTDTQYF
TRBV5-1	TRBJ1-2	NA	TRBD1	TGCGCCAGCAGCCCAGCGACAGGGGCTAGCTATGGCTACACCTTC	CASSPATGASYGYTF
TRBV7-9	TRBJ1-3	NA	NA	TGTGCCAGCAGCTCAATCCCCGGGACTCACTCTGGAAACACCATATATTTT	CASSSIPGTHSGNTIYF
TRBV20-1	TRBJ2-2	NA	TRBD2	TGCAGTGCTAGCCCCGGGGGGGTCACCGGGGAGCTGTTTTTT	CSASPGGVTGELFF
TRBV27	TRBJ2-5	few	NA	TGTGCCAGCAGTTTCAGGACAGTCTACCAAGAGACCCAGTACTTC	CASSFRTVYQETQYF
TRBV12-3/TRBV12-4	TRBJ1-2	NA	NA	TGTGCCAGCAGCCCGCGCCGAGCGACGAACTATGGCTACACCTTC	CASSPRRATNYGYTF
TRBV5-1	TRBJ1-1	few	NA	TGCGCCAGCAGCTTGGAAACACGGGGCACTGAAGCTTTCTTT	CASSLETRGTEAFF
TRBV29-1	TRBJ1-2	NA	NA	TGCAGCGTTGTAAAAGGCGGCTACACCTTC	CSVVKGGYTF
TRBV5-1	TRBJ2-3	NA	NA	TGCGCCAGCAGCCCCGGGACCCGATCGCAGTATTTT	CASSPGTRSQYF
TRBV20-1	TRBJ1-4	NA	TRBD1	TGCAGTGGGACAGGGTCGAATGAAAAACTGTTTTTT	CSGTGSNEKLFF
TRBV28	TRBJ2-1	few	NA	TGTGCCAGCAGATCAGGACCGTCCTACAATGAGCAGTTCTTC	CASRSGPSYNEQFF
TRBV20-1	TRBJ1-2	NA	NA	TGCAGTGCTAGAGACCCGGACAGACCCTATGGCTACACCTTC	CSARDPDRPYGYTF